Below, 11 T cell receptor beta chains from the same sample are listed, as sequenced in a study of chemoradiotherapy in HPV16-positive cancers. Repertoires were generated with immunoSEQ multiplex PCR, while TCRdb's copy carries only in-frame clones and drops some. The data contain about 8,000 clones, around 62% of them singletons. Sampling took place from a patient who underwent chemoradiotherapy. These receptors all stem from a human donor with HPV-associated anogenital cancer.

This clone was recorded only once. The chain couples TRBV6-4 to TRBJ2-1; 13 bases agree with TRBD2. Germline trimming cut 6 bases from V and 0 bases from J; bases unmatched to any gene: 2. Germline values: CDR1 MRHNA, CDR2 SNTAGT. This CDR3 spans 16 amino acids. CDR3 sequence: CASSRTSGSSYNEQFF. CDR3 nucleotides: TGTGCCAGCAGCCGGACTAGCGGGAGCTCCTACAATGAGCAGTTCTTC.

V is TRBV7-8 and J is TRBJ1-1, with TRBD1 identical over 9 bases. Trimming took 3 bases from V and 4 from J; bases not matched to a gene: 0. In germline, CDR1 is SGHVS, CDR2 FQNEAQ. This CDR3 has 13 amino acids. CDR3 amino acids: CASSLTGGTEAFF. DNA of the CDR3: TGTGCCAGCAGCTTGACAGGGGGCACTGAAGCTTTCTTT.

J is TRBJ2-3 and V is TRBV4-3; tentatively, D is TRBD2 (7 bases). Germline loops: CDR1 LGHNA, CDR2 YSLEER. The CDR3 covers 18 residues. V lost 4 bases, J lost 2 bases, and 22 bases lay in between. CDR3 coding DNA: TGCGCCAGCAGCCCTGAAGGAGGCGGGGGCCTTACCACAGATACGCAGTATTTT. This encodes CASSPEGGGGLTTDTQYF.

The chain has TRBV10-3 and TRBJ2-3; D is unresolved. Per germline, CDR1 ENHRY and CDR2 SYGVKD. The germline V and J ends were trimmed by 5 bases and 0 bases, with 9 bases remaining between them. This CDR3 contains 14 residues. The CDR3 DNA reads TGTGCCATCAGTACAGAGCTTAGCACAGATACGCAGTATTTT. This encodes CAISTELSTDTQYF.

The chain carries TRBV30 and TRBJ1-2; 9 bases match TRBD1. The CDR3 is 14 residues long. V trimming: 2 bases; J trimming: 8 bases; junction bases outside the gene matches: 9. Per germline, CDR1 GTSNPN and CDR2 SVGIG (reference sequence). The DNA for the CDR3 is TGTGCCTGGAGTCCTACAGGGGGCCTAAAAGGCTACACCTTC. Residues: CAWSPTGGLKGYTF.

The rearrangement links TRBV2 to TRBJ1-5, with TRBD1 matching over 7 bases. This CDR3 has 14 residues. CDR1 is SNHLY and CDR2 is FYNNEI in the germline V gene. The trim removed 6 bases at V and 5 bases at J, leaving 7 bases unmatched. CDR3 bases: TGTGCCAGCAGCGAGACAGGGAGCCATCAGCCCCAGCATTTT. It specifies CASSETGSHQPQHF.

This chain links TRBV14 with TRBJ1-3; D ambiguous. In germline, CDR1 is SGHDN, CDR2 FVKESK. Trimming pared 4 bases from V and 0 bases from J, leaving 7 bases between. The CDR3 contains 14 residues. The CDR3 nucleotides are TGTGCCAGCAGCCTCACAGCCTCTGGAAACACCATATATTTT. It codes for CASSLTASGNTIYF.

This chain connects TRBV12-5 to TRBJ1-2; D gene unclear. Trimming pared 7 bases from V and 6 bases from J, leaving 15 bases between. The germline V gene has CDR1 LGHNT and CDR2 FRNRAP. This CDR3 comprises 13 residues. CDR3 bases: TGTGCTAGTGCCCGGACCGGTGGAGATGGCTACACCTTC. Protein: CASARTGGDGYTF. The complete variable domain, with remaining parts taken from reference TRBV12-5 and TRBJ1-2, reads DARVTQTPRHKVTEMGQEVTMRCQPILGHNTVFWYRQTMMQGLELLAYFRNRAPLDDSGMPKDRFSAEMPDATLATLKIQPSEPRDSAVYFCASARTGGDGYTFGSGTRLTVV.

The chain recombines TRBV18 with TRBJ1-1, with 9 bases lining up with TRBD1. The V and J ends lost 6 bases and 3 bases, in that order; junction bases with no gene match: 2. The CDR3 is made up of 13 amino acids. Germline V gene sequence: CDR1 KGHSH, CDR2 LQKENI. CDR3 amino acids: CASSRDRDTEAFF. The CDR3 nucleotides read TGTGCCAGCTCTCGGGACAGGGACACTGAAGCTTTCTTT.

The chain has TRBV6-1 and TRBJ1-2; perhaps TRBD1 as D (6 bases). Trimming shortened V by 2 bases and J by 5 bases, and 15 bases separated the two germline ends. CDR1 MNHNS and CDR2 SASEGT come from the germline V gene. This CDR3 comprises 15 residues. CDR3 sequence reads: CASSELQGSGYGYTF. The DNA for the CDR3 is TGTGCCAGCAGTGAATTACAGGGATCGGGATATGGCTACACCTTC.

V gene TRBV4-3 combines with J gene TRBJ1-2; perhaps TRBD1 as D (5 bases). The ends were cut back, 0 bases at V and 2 bases at J, with 13 bases in the middle. This CDR3 contains 16 residues. Looked up from germline, CDR1 is LGHNA and CDR2 is YSLEER. The CDR3 reads CASSQEDRTTNYGYTF. DNA of the CDR3: TGCGCCAGCAGCCAAGAAGACCGGACAACCAACTATGGCTACACCTTC.